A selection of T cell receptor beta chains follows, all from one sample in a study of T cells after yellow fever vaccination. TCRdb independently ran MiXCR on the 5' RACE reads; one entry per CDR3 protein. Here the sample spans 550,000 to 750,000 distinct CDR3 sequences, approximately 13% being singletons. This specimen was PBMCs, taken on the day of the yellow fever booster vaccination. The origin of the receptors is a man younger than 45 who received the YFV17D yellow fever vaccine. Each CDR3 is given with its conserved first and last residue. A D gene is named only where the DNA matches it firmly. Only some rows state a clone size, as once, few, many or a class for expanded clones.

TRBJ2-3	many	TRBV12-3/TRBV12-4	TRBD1	CASSIQGSLYSDTQYF	TGTGCCAGCAGTATACAGGGGTCCCTGTATTCAGATACGCAGTATTTT
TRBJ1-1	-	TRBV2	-	CASSILDSIAAFF	-
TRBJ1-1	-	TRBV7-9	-	CASSSRTGSTEAFF	TGTGCCAGCAGCTCCAGAACAGGGTCCACTGAAGCTTTCTTT
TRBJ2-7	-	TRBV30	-	CAWTIGGWYEQYF	TGTGCCTGGACCATCGGCGGGTGGTACGAGCAGTACTTC
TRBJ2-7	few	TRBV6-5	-	CASSYSGRRGIPYEQYF	TGTGCCAGCAGTTACTCGGGCCGCCGAGGGATTCCCTACGAGCAGTACTTC
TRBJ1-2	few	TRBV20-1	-	CSVDDRHYGYTF	TGCAGTGTCGATGACAGACATTATGGCTACACCTTC
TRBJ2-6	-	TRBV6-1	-	CASSPLSETGANVLTF	TGTGCCAGCAGTCCCCTCTCGGAGACTGGGGCCAACGTCCTGACTTTC
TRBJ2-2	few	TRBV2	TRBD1	CASRTGTGAGELFF	TGTGCCAGCAGGACCGGGACAGGGGCCGGGGAGCTGTTTTTT
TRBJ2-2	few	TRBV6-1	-	CASSEASHRQNTGELFF	TGTGCCAGCAGTGAAGCCTCCCACCGACAAAACACCGGGGAGCTGTTTTTT
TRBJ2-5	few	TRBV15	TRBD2	CATSRVGLAVVPETQYF	TGTGCCACCAGCAGAGTAGGACTAGCGGTAGTCCCAGAGACCCAGTACTTC
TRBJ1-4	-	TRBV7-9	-	CASSGQFSGEKLFF	TGTGCCAGCAGCGGACAGTTTAGTGGTGAAAAACTGTTTTTT
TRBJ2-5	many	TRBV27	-	CASSFGGKQETQYF	TGTGCCAGCAGTTTTGGCGGAAAGCAAGAGACCCAGTACTTC
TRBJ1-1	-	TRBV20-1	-	CSASSGFGEAFF	TGCAGTGCTAGTTCGGGATTCGGTGAAGCTTTCTTT
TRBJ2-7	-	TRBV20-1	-	CSATSPSTYEQYF	TGCAGTGCCACCAGTCCTTCGACCTACGAGCAGTACTTC
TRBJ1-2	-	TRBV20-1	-	CSSEEQVGYGYTF	TGCAGTTCAGAAGAACAGGTCGGATATGGCTACACCTTC
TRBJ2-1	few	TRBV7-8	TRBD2	CASSLAGGGSTDEQFF	TGTGCCAGCAGCTTAGCGGGTGGCGGGAGTACGGATGAGCAGTTCTTC
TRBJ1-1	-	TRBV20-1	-	CSARDQGTGTEAFF	TGCAGTGCTAGAGACCAGGGTACGGGCACTGAAGCTTTCTTT
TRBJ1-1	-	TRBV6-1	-	CASTRTPTGDTEAFF	TGTGCCAGCACCCGCACCCCGACAGGAGACACTGAAGCTTTCTTT
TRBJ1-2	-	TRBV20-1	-	CSARGGIYGYTF	TGCAGTGCTAGAGGGGGAATCTATGGCTACACCTTC
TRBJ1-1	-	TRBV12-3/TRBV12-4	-	CASSLARGRGENTEAFF	TGTGCCAGCAGTTTAGCCAGGGGTAGAGGGGAAAACACTGAAGCTTTCTTT
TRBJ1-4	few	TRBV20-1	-	CSARSGAGAEKLFF	TGCAGTGCTAGGTCAGGGGCCGGGGCTGAAAAACTGTTTTTT
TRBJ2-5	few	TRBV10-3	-	CAISVPQGTQETQYF	TGTGCCATCAGTGTCCCCCAGGGTACCCAAGAGACCCAGTACTTC
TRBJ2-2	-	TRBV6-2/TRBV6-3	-	CASSYPFGELFF	TGTGCCAGCAGTTACCCCTTCGGGGAGCTGTTTTTT
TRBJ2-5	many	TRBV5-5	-	CASSLQGSETQYF	TGTGCCAGCAGCCTACAGGGATCCGAGACCCAGTACTTC
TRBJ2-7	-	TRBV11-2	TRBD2	CASSRNTRGLAGAAYEQYF	TGTGCCAGCAGCAGAAACACCCGGGGACTAGCGGGAGCCGCCTACGAGCAGTACTTC
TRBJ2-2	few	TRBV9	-	CASGRENTGELFF	TGTGCCAGTGGGAGAGAGAACACCGGGGAGCTGTTTTTT
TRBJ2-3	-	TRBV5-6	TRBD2	CASSLEWTSGSSTDTQYF	TGTGCCAGCAGCTTGGAATGGACTAGCGGAAGTAGCACAGATACGCAGTATTTT
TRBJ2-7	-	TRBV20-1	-	CSARPRRVYAYEQYF	TGCAGTGCTAGACCCCGACGCGTGTATGCCTACGAGCAGTACTTC
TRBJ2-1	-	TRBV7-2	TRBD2	CASSLSGGLNNEQFF	TGTGCCAGCAGCTTATCGGGAGGGCTCAACAATGAGCAGTTCTTC
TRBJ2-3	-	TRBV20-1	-	CSVVPSRAQVRDTQYF	TGCAGTGTGGTCCCGTCGCGGGCCCAGGTCAGAGATACGCAGTATTTT
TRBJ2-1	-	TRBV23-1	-	CATPQRTLYEQFF	TGCGCCACCCCCCAGAGGACCCTCTACGAGCAGTTCTTC
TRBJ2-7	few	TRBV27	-	CASWSRSPNEQYF	TGTGCCAGTTGGTCCAGGAGTCCCAACGAGCAGTACTTC
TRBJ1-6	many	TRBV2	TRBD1	CASSGDSNSYNSPLHF	TGTGCCAGCAGTGGGGACAGCAACTCCTATAATTCACCCCTCCACTTT
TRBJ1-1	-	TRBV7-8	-	CASSGQVSNTEAFF	TGTGCCAGCAGCGGCCAAGTTTCGAACACTGAAGCTTTCTTT
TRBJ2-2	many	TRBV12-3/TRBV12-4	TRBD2	CASRKRGDAGELFF	TGTGCCAGCAGGAAACGGGGGGACGCCGGGGAGCTGTTTTTT
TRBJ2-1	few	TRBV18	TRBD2	CASSPAGSTSGRNEQFF	TGTGCCAGCTCACCCGCTGGTTCGACTAGCGGGAGAAATGAGCAGTTCTTC